This T cell receptor (beta chain) comes out of a study of T cell responses to AZD1222 COVID-19 vaccine. Study as a whole: Pooled together were second doses at about 4 or about 12 weeks.

This clone was observed a single time. Its specificity is not known. Sequenced by immunoSEQ multiplex PCR; TCRdb stores in-frame clones only, minus some. Seen here are about 99,000 clones, about 90% observed once, and the top ten hold under 3.5%. Whole-study results and caveats: The study found vaccine-associated CD4 TCRs spanning spike, dominant at 160-218 and 743-854. Unmutated variant regions reportedly attract nearly half of all spike-specific TCRs.

Germline V gene sequence: CDR1 SNHLY, CDR2 FYNNEI. V was clipped by 10 bases and J by 4 bases; unmatched bases: 10. This CDR3 region has 14 residues. This chain links TRBV2 with TRBJ1-1, with 9 nucleotides matching TRBD1. The sequencing used peripheral blood, collected on day 0 of AZD1222 vaccination. The source is an adult in good health. CDR3 DNA: TGTGCCACGATTAAGGACAGGGGTGGCACTGAAGCTTTCTTT. It codes for CATIKDRGGTEAFF.